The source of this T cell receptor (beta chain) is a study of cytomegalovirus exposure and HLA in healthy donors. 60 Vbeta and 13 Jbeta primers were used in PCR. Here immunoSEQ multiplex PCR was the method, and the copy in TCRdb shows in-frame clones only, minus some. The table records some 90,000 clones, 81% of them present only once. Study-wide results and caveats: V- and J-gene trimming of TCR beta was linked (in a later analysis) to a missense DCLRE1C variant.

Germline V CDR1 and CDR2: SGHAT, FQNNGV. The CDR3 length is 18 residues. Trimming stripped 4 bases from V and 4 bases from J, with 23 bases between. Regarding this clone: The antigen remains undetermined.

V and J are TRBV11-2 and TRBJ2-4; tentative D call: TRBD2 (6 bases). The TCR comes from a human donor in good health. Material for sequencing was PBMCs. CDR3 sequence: CASSYLVGSPSFKNIQYF. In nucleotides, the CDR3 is TGTGCCAGCAGCTATCTGGTCGGGAGCCCTAGTTTTAAAAACATTCAGTACTTC.